This T cell receptor beta chain appears in the sequencing data of a study of shared T cell receptors in the human thymus (dated by TCRdb to the early 2020s). General notes on the study: The study examined how self-reactive, shared T-cell receptor alpha chains are generated in the human thymus.

CDR1 and CDR2 (LGHNA, YSLEER) derive from the germline V gene. V sheds 5 bases and J sheds 6 bases, leaving 19 bases between their ends. The CDR3 runs 15 amino acids, cysteine and phenylalanine included. The entry retains the CDR3 DNA only, 45 bases that are in frame from base 1. Libraries were built with the immunoSEQ multiplex PCR assay. TCRdb's version of the immuneACCESS table is confined to in-frame rearrangements and falls short of the full clone set. An unresolved V gene accounts for under half of the shortfall where checked; the remainder is of unknown origin. The sample table records 500,000 to 750,000 clones; roughly 90% of these occur just once. The ten biggest clones cover 0.0085% to 0.012% of the sample. As for this clone: The specificity of this receptor is unknown. The input lacks base qualities; no much larger clone sits a single base away.

Another study also made use of these data, one on human thymus T cells. From the second report: Donors were immunologically healthy infants undergoing open corrective cardiac surgery for congenital heart defects in Finland. Thymus tissue was collected as surgical resects that were removed during corrective cardiac surgery. Both the thymic and the peripheral blood repertoires appeared to show biased V and J gene segment usage. The related research reported highly overlapping thymic TCR repertoires among unrelated individuals. The study described the TCR alpha and beta repertoires in about eight infant thymus samples and a few matching peripheral blood samples. The cohort included six male and a couple of female infants, with donor ages spanning 7 to 244 days. Thymocytes were released mechanically from tissue and stored at -70 °C as pellets of roughly 8.5-32 million cells. Genomic DNA was extracted from frozen cell pellets with a QIAsymphony instrument. The immunoSEQ multiplex PCR assay was used to amplify the TCRB and TCRAD loci from a standardized quantity of quality-controlled genomic DNA. Amplicons spanned the V(D)J region at a length sufficient to cover the CDR3 and identify V and J genes. Through the commercial immunoSEQ service, the amplicons were sequenced on an Illumina platform. Primer bias and sequencing errors were corrected as previously described, and TCRAD and TCRB definitions were based on the IMGT database. Analysis of the repertoires was done with immunoSEQ Analyzer 3.0 and VDJTools and included basic statistics, V/J segment usage, diversity estimates, rarefaction and pairwise overlap. To estimate diversity, the Chao1, ChaoE, Efron-Thisted, Shannon and inverse Simpson indices were applied, and diversity was also estimated on datasets down-sampled to the smallest sample. Repertoire overlap was assessed by strict matching of CDR3 nucleotide sequence, V gene and J gene, and clustering was done by Jaccard-based multidimensional scaling. On average, approximately 860,000 unique TCRB clonotypes were obtained from thymus samples, compared with roughly 84,000 from blood samples.

The clonotype was recovered from a boy under two years old with a congenital heart defect. Donor details come from another sample of the same person, matched by shared clones. The sequence joins TRBV4-3 to TRBJ1-1; TRBD1 might be the D gene, on 5 matching bases. The specimen was thymocytes. The bases read TGCGCCAGCAGCTCCGACCAGGGTGAACGTGCTGAAGCTTTCTTT. It translates as CASSSDQGERAEAFF.